Shown below are 10 T cell receptor beta chains from a single sample sequenced in a study of cytomegalovirus exposure and HLA in healthy donors. Primers: 60 Vbeta forward and 13 Jbeta reverse. Libraries were prepared by immunoSEQ multiplex PCR; TCRdb keeps only in-frame clonotypes and omits some of them. The repertoire includes around 210,000 clones, around 79% of them detected once, and around 0.4% sits in the top ten. Sequenced: PBMCs. These receptors were collected from a male donor in good health and CMV-seropositive.

The V call is TRBV30, the J call TRBJ1-4, with unresolved D. V gave up 0 bases and J gave up 5 bases, with 10 bases separating them. The CDR3 loop spans 14 amino acids. CDR1 is GTSNPN and CDR2 is SVGIG in the germline V gene (reference sequence). Here the CDR3 reads CAWSVGLPNEKLFF. CDR3 sequence (DNA): TGTGCCTGGAGTGTAGGACTCCCCAATGAAAAACTGTTTTTT. The whole variable domain, filled in from reference TRBV30 and TRBJ1-4, reads SQTIHQWPATLVQPVGSPLSLECTVEGTSNPNLYWYRQAAGRGLQLLFYSVGIGQISSEVPQNLSASRPQDRQFILSSKKLLLSDSGFYLCAWSVGLPNEKLFFGSGTQLSVL.

This clone was seen once. The chain couples TRBV2 to TRBJ1-1, with a possible D match to TRBD1 (6 bases). The V end was cut by 10 bases, the J end by 2 bases, with 11 bases between. The CDR3 length is 12 residues. Germline lookup yields CDR1 SNHLY and CDR2 FYNNEI. CDR3 nucleotide sequence: TGTGCCACCACGGACAGAAACACTGAAGCTTTCTTT. It translates to CATTDRNTEAFF.

The chain employs TRBV5-4 and TRBJ2-5, with 7 positions matching TRBD2. The closer fit of TRBJ2-7 to the DNA end suggests the J call may be wrong. The CDR3 contains 16 residues. Germline V gene data show CDR1 as SGHNT and CDR2 as YYREEE (reference sequence). The CDR3 sequence: CASSLCRTRRSYEQYF. For the CDR3, the DNA is TGTGCCAGCAGCTTGTGCAGGACTAGGCGCTCCTACGAGCAGTACTTC.

The CDR3 reads CASSLLGLAGGIETQYF. CDR3 nucleotide sequence: TGTGCCAGCAGCTTACTCGGACTAGCGGGAGGAATAGAGACCCAGTACTTC. The chain links TRBV7-2 to TRBJ2-5; 14 positions agree with TRBD2. J was trimmed by 4 bases and V by 2 bases; bases with no gene match: 6. Germline CDR1 is SGHTA and CDR2 is FQGNSA. The CDR3 has 17 amino acids. Using reference TRBV7-2 and TRBJ2-5 for the parts outside the CDR3, the full variable domain is GAGVSQSPSNKVTEKGKDVELRCDPISGHTALYWYRQSLGQGLEFLIYFQGNSAPDKSGLPSDRFSAERTGGSVSTLTIQRTQQEDSAVYLCASSLLGLAGGIETQYFGPGTRLLVL.

J is TRBJ1-1 and V is TRBV19; 7 nucleotides align to TRBD1. The CDR3 contains 17 residues. CDR1 and CDR2 (germline): LNHDA, SQIVND (reference sequence). The V gene end was trimmed by 5 bases and the J gene end by 3 bases; junction bases not matched to a gene: 15. The CDR3 sequence: CASSSLSLTGAYTEAFF. For the CDR3, the DNA is TGTGCCAGTAGTTCCCTCAGCCTAACAGGGGCTTACACTGAAGCTTTCTTT.

The V call is TRBV27, the J call TRBJ2-5; D ambiguous. The V gene's germline CDR1 is MNHEY and CDR2 SMNVEV (reference sequence). This CDR3 is 14 amino acids long. Trimming removed 3 bases from V and 1 base from J, with 9 bases in between. The chain's CDR3 is CASSFFGPQETQYF. For the CDR3, the DNA is TGTGCCAGCAGTTTTTTTGGGCCCCAAGAGACCCAGTACTTC.

This rearrangement joins TRBV27 to TRBJ1-1; maybe TRBD1 (5 bases). CDR1 is MNHEY and CDR2 is SMNVEV in the germline V gene (reference sequence). The length of the CDR3 is 12 residues. V shed 5 bases and J shed 3 bases, with 7 bases lying between them. The CDR3 nucleotides are TGTGCCAGCAGTGGGGCCTACACTGAAGCTTTCTTT. Residues: CASSGAYTEAFF.

J is TRBJ2-2 and V is TRBV28; TRBD1 agrees at 7 bases. V lost 6 bases, J lost 7 bases, and 11 bases stayed unmatched. Germline V gene sequence: CDR1 MDHEN, CDR2 SYDVKM. The CDR3 length is 15 residues. The CDR3 nucleotides read TGTGCCAGCAGGACCACAGGGGCTATGGGCGGGGAGCTGTTTTTT. This translates into CASRTTGAMGGELFF.

The chain links TRBV5-6 to TRBJ2-2; D gene unclear. Looked up from germline, CDR1 is SGHDT and CDR2 is YYEEEE. The CDR3 spans 12 residues. Trimming took off 4 bases at V and 7 bases at J, with 8 bases between the two ends. CDR3 region: CASSESDGELFF. DNA of the CDR3: TGTGCCAGCAGCGAGAGCGACGGGGAGCTGTTTTTT. Supplemented by reference TRBV5-6 and TRBJ2-2, the full variable domain reads DAGVTQSPTHLIKTRGQQVTLRCSPKSGHDTVSWYQQALGQGPQFIFQYYEEEERQRGNFPDRFSGHQFPNYSSELNVNALLLGDSALYLCASSESDGELFFGEGSRLTVL.

The chain carries TRBV11-3 and TRBJ2-1; the match to TRBD1 covers 7 bases. After removal of 6 bases from V and 4 bases from J, the junction contained 12 bases not matched to a gene. Germline V gene data show CDR1 as SGHNT and CDR2 as YENEEA. This CDR3 is built from 16 residues. This chain's CDR3 is CASSFKRGGTYNEQFF. The CDR3 DNA follows: TGTGCCAGCAGTTTTAAACGAGGGGGCACTTACAATGAGCAGTTCTTC.